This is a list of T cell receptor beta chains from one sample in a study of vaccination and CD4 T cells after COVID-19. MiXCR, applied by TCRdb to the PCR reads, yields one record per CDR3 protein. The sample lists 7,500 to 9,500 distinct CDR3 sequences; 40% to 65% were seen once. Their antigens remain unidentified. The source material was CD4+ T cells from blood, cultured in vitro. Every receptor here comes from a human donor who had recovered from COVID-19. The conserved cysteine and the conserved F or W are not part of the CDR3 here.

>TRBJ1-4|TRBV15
ATSRGPSTNEKLF
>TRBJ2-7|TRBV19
ASSGSGEQY
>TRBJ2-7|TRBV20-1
SASGRDRVLIFGEQY
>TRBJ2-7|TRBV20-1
SASPSDRVSLEQY
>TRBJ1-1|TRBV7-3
ASSLNAAAEAF
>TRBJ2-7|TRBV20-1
SARKAGVTYEQY
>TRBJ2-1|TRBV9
ASSTIADHNEQF
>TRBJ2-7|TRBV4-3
ASSQVNPHGRTYEQY
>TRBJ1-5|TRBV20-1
SASHSLGQPQH
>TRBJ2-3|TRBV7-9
ASSRTRQEDTQY
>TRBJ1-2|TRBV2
VSSDRVYGYT
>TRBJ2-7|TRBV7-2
ASSPTAGGYEQY
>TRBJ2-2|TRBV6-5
ASSYSALAPNTGELF
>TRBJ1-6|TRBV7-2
ASSFRGSYNSPLH
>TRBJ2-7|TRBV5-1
ASSLGGGGAVYEQY
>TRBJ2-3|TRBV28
ASSFNGYEPDTQY